The present entry profiles one TCR beta chain with its context. Antigen specificity is unknown. The data originate from a study of T cell responses to AZD1222 COVID-19 vaccine. Trimming removed 8 bases from V and 2 bases from J; junction bases left unmatched: 3. The CDR3 consists of 13 residues. CDR1 and CDR2 (germline): SNHLY, FYNNEI. Assay: immunoSEQ multiplex PCR; the TCRdb copy retains only in-frame clones and omits some. Of 85,000 to 130,000 clones in the sample, 90% were seen once. Study-level results: The span of vaccine-associated CD4 TCRs extended across spike, with dominance at 160-218 and 743-854. The donors showed a predominance of white British ancestry and of females, with possible underestimation of clonal diversity. Among AZD1222 vaccinees, only six or seven were seropositive at baseline.

The TCR originated in an adult who received the AZD1222 COVID-19 vaccine. Sequencing was performed on peripheral blood, taken 28 days after the second AZD1222 dose. J is TRBJ1-2 and V is TRBV2; 9 bases align to TRBD1. CDR3 amino acids: CASSGQGNYGYTF. As DNA, the CDR3 is TGTGCCAGCTCTGGACAGGGGAACTATGGCTACACCTTC.